The next 32 T cell receptor beta chains were all read from a single sample in a study of shared clonotypes between healthy human individuals (dated by TCRdb to the early 2020s). The receptor library was made with the immunoSEQ multiplex PCR assay. TCRdb holds this immuneACCESS table with in-frame rearrangements only. Some clones are missing; in checked studies, unresolved V genes explain under half, and the rest has no known cause. The sample includes 500,000 to 550,000 clones, with 90% to 96% observed a single time. The ten largest clones take up nearly 0.065% of the sample. Sequencing was carried out using naive CD4+ T cells sorted from blood. The cell subset or site label, read with the paper, signifies: CD45RA+ positively selected. The source of these receptors is a woman aged 25 to 45 in good health.

V usage is TRBV5-1 and J usage is TRBJ2-5; perhaps TRBD2 as D (5 bases). The closer fit of TRBJ2-7 to the DNA end suggests the J call may be wrong. Germline assignment: CDR1 SGHRS and CDR2 YFSETQ. The length of the CDR3 is 11 residues. The CDR3 DNA sequence: TGCGCCAGCAGCGGAGGCTACGAGCAGTACTTC. This codes for CASSGGYEQYF.

The chain uses TRBV5-1 and TRBJ1-3, with D uncertain. Trimming left V 0 bases short and J 3 bases short, with 7 bases between. This CDR3 region has 14 residues. Germline CDR1 SGHRS, CDR2 YFSETQ. CDR3 protein: CASSLETFGNTIYF. DNA for the CDR3: TGCGCCAGCAGCTTGGAGACGTTTGGAAACACCATATATTTT.

The rearrangement joins TRBV5-4 to TRBJ2-1; TRBD1 is a possible D gene (5 bases). The CDR3 is 15 amino acids. Trimming removed 5 bases at V and 3 bases at J, with 15 bases between. CDR1 and CDR2 from the germline V gene are SGHNT and YYREEE (reference sequence). The CDR3: CASSDGGAGYNEQFF. In DNA form, the CDR3 reads TGTGCCAGCAGTGATGGTGGGGCCGGCTACAATGAGCAGTTCTTC.

The chain uses TRBV28 and TRBJ2-7, with D perhaps given as TRBD1 or TRBD2 (5 bases each). Per the germline V gene, CDR1 is MDHEN and CDR2 is SYDVKM. The CDR3 is 17 residues long. V shed 8 bases and J shed 0 bases, with 23 bases lying between them. CDR3 loop: CASFPSTGTKDSYEQYF. The CDR3 DNA is TGTGCCAGCTTTCCTTCCACCGGGACCAAAGACTCCTACGAGCAGTACTTC.

In its sample, this clone was seen once. The chain combines TRBV7-9 with TRBJ1-4, with 7 bases lining up with TRBD1. This CDR3 spans 12 amino acids. CDR1 and CDR2 (germline): SEHNR, FQNEAQ (reference sequence). The V segment lost 8 bases and the J segment 7 bases; nucleotides outside the gene matches: 4. In DNA form, the CDR3 reads TGTGCCAGCGACAGGGAGGGTGAAAAACTGTTTTTT. Protein sequence: CASDREGEKLFF.

The chain couples TRBV28 to TRBJ1-5, with 10 nucleotides matching TRBD1. V shed 4 bases, J shed 5 bases, and the junction held 5 bases outside the gene matches. Germline lookup yields CDR1 MDHEN and CDR2 SYDVKM. CDR3 size: 15 residues. The CDR3 sequence: CASSWDRGAYQPQHF. In nucleotides, the CDR3 is TGTGCCAGCAGTTGGGACAGGGGCGCGTATCAGCCCCAGCATTTT. The complete variable domain, with remaining parts taken from reference TRBV28 and TRBJ1-5, reads DVKVTQSSRYLVKRTGEKVFLECVQDMDHENMFWYRQDPGLGLRLIYFSYDVKMKEKGDIPEGYSVSREKKERFSLILESASTNQTSMYLCASSWDRGAYQPQHFGDGTRLSIL.

The DNA of the CDR3 is TGTGCCAGCAGTTCAGATAGGACATTTATAGCCAAAAACATTCAGTACTTC. This translates into CASSSDRTFIAKNIQYF. The rearrangement joins TRBV7-9 to TRBJ2-4; tentative D call: TRBD1 (5 bases). The V gene's germline CDR1 is SEHNR and CDR2 FQNEAQ (reference sequence). The CDR3 runs to 17 residues. V gave up 6 bases and J gave up 0 bases, with 18 bases separating them.

Concerning this clone itself: The same CDR3 also results from other DNA sequences found in this sample. This chain connects TRBV28 to TRBJ2-6, with 7 positions matching TRBD2. V was pared by 5 bases and J by 2 bases, with 3 bases of the junction left unmatched. The CDR3 is made up of 15 amino acids. Germline V gene sequence: CDR1 MDHEN, CDR2 SYDVKM. The CDR3 here is CASSQGGAGANVLTF. CDR3 nucleotides: TGTGCCAGCAGTCAGGGAGGGGCTGGGGCCAACGTCCTGACTTTC.

The chain recombines TRBV5-4 with TRBJ2-7, with TRBD2 matching over 13 bases. The CDR3 is made up of 19 amino acids. Germline V CDR1 and CDR2: SGHNT, YYREEE (reference sequence). V shed 0 bases and J 4 bases; nucleotides not matched to a gene: 13. CDR3 DNA sequence: TGTGCCAGCAGCTTGGCACGGGGAATAACTAGCGGGAGGGGGTACGAGCAGTACTTC. It yields the protein CASSLARGITSGRGYEQYF. Full variable domain (outside the CDR3, taken from reference TRBV5-4 and TRBJ2-7): ETGVTQSPTHLIKTRGQQVTLRCSSQSGHNTVSWYQQALGQGPQFIFQYYREEENGRGNFPPRFSGLQFPNYSSELNVNALELDDSALYLCASSLARGITSGRGYEQYFGPGTRLTVT.

This chain links TRBV27 with TRBJ1-2; weak D call: TRBD1 (5 bases). Germline CDR1 is MNHEY and CDR2 is SMNVEV (reference sequence). The CDR3 length is 16 residues. Trimming cost V 8 bases and J 4 bases, with 23 bases left between them. The CDR3 loop reads CASHLGGAGGFYGYTF. The CDR3 bases are TGTGCCAGCCACCTAGGAGGGGCGGGCGGATTCTATGGCTACACCTTC.

This rearrangement joins TRBV5-4 to TRBJ1-6; D may be TRBD1 (6 bases). The CDR3 is 15 amino acids. V was trimmed by 2 bases and J by 3 bases, leaving 9 bases between them. Germline V CDR1 and CDR2: SGHNT, YYREEE (reference sequence). DNA for the CDR3: TGTGCCAGCAGCTTAGGGGGGATCTATAATTCACCCCTCCACTTT. Translation gives CASSLGGIYNSPLHF.

The chain combines TRBV10-3 with TRBJ2-7; 7 bases align to TRBD2. The V and J ends lost 2 bases and 4 bases, in that order; junction bases with no gene match: 8. The V gene's germline CDR1 is ENHRY and CDR2 SYGVKD. CDR3 length: 15 residues. CDR3 sequence reads: CAISEGGGGPYEQYF. CDR3 bases: TGTGCCATCAGTGAGGGCGGCGGGGGTCCATACGAGCAGTACTTC.

For this clone: This specimen includes other DNA sequences encoding the same CDR3. This chain links TRBV28 with TRBJ2-7, with 9 bases lining up with TRBD1. V gave up 8 bases and J gave up 2 bases; unmatched junction bases: 13. The CDR3 loop spans 16 amino acids. Per germline, CDR1 MDHEN and CDR2 SYDVKM. CDR3 bases: TGTGCCAGCCCCCCGATAGTGGGACAGGGACCCTACGAGCAGTACTTC. It specifies CASPPIVGQGPYEQYF.

The V and J genes are TRBV10-1 and TRBJ2-3; possible D gene TRBD2, 6 bases. Germline CDR1 is WNHNN and CDR2 is SYGVQD (reference sequence). The CDR3 has 15 amino acids. Trimming pared 3 bases from V and 1 base from J, leaving 11 bases between. CDR3 sequence: CASSDVSSGTDTQYF. DNA of the CDR3: TGCGCCAGCAGTGATGTGTCTAGCGGCACAGATACGCAGTATTTT.

V is TRBV6-5 and J is TRBJ2-7, with 9 bases aligning to TRBD1. The germline V gene has CDR1 MNHEY and CDR2 SVGAGI. The CDR3 extends over 14 amino acids. The trim removed 2 bases at V and 5 bases at J, leaving 4 bases unmatched. The CDR3 nucleotides are TGTGCCAGCAGTTACGGGACAGGGCAGGACGAGCAGTACTTC. Residues: CASSYGTGQDEQYF.

V usage is TRBV7-3 and J usage is TRBJ2-5, with TRBD2 as a possible D gene (7 bases). The V and J ends lost 5 bases and 1 base respectively, with 11 bases between them. CDR1 and CDR2 (germline): SGHTA, FQGTGA. This CDR3 is built from 14 residues. The CDR3 sequence: CASSQGGAQETQYF. As DNA, the CDR3 is TGTGCCAGCAGCCAAGGGGGGGCCCAAGAGACCCAGTACTTC.

The V call is TRBV28, the J call TRBJ2-3; unclear D gene. The CDR3 runs 12 residues. Germline V lookup: CDR1 MDHEN, CDR2 SYDVKM. The V gene lost 10 bases and the J gene lost 0 bases, with 8 bases spanning the gap. CDR3 sequence reads: CAILASTDTQYF. Here the CDR3 DNA reads TGTGCCATCCTGGCTAGCACAGATACGCAGTATTTT.

The chain employs TRBV19 and TRBJ2-3, with 7 bases aligning to TRBD2. This CDR3 contains 15 residues. Germline assignment: CDR1 LNHDA and CDR2 SQIVND (reference sequence). Trimming at V came to 6 bases and at J to 2 bases, leaving 8 bases not matched to a gene. This CDR3 reads CASSRSGVDTDTQYF. The CDR3 coding sequence is TGTGCCAGTAGCCGCAGCGGGGTAGACACAGATACGCAGTATTTT.

The gene calls are TRBV6-5 and TRBJ2-3; no firm D call. The CDR3 contains 15 residues. V lost 5 bases to trimming and J lost 3 bases, with 15 bases between them. Germline V gene data show CDR1 as MNHEY and CDR2 as SVGAGI. The CDR3 spells CASSKGWRGTDTQYF. The CDR3 nucleotides read TGTGCCAGCAGTAAAGGGTGGAGAGGTACAGATACGCAGTATTTT.

This chain links TRBV5-1 with TRBJ2-7; D possibly corresponds to TRBD2 (6 bases). The CDR3 has 16 amino acids. Trimming shortened V by 0 bases and J by 7 bases, and 20 bases separated the two germline ends. CDR1 and CDR2 from the germline V gene are SGHRS and YFSETQ. The CDR3 nucleotides read TGCGCCAGCAGCTTGGGGGTTAGCGGAGGGGTGAAGGAGCAGTACTTC. As protein: CASSLGVSGGVKEQYF.

The chain carries TRBV28 and TRBJ2-3, with unresolved D. Trimming took off 1 base at V and 14 bases at J, with 13 bases between the two ends. Germline CDR1 reads MDHEN; CDR2 reads SYDVKM. This CDR3 has 12 residues. This CDR3 is CASSLYDSSTYF. The CDR3 DNA reads TGTGCCAGCAGTTTATATGACTCATCGACGTATTTT.

The chain is built from TRBV19 and TRBJ2-7; 12 bases map to TRBD1. This CDR3 contains 14 residues. V lost 4 bases, J lost 7 bases, and 5 bases stayed unmatched. CDR1 is LNHDA and CDR2 is SQIVND in the germline V gene (reference sequence). The chain's CDR3 is CASSRGQGALEQYF. The CDR3 DNA reads TGTGCCAGTAGTAGGGGACAGGGGGCGCTTGAGCAGTACTTC.

The V and J genes are TRBV14 and TRBJ2-2, with TRBD1 identical over 10 bases. This CDR3 has 14 residues. CDR1 SGHDN and CDR2 FVKESK come from the germline V gene. The junction had 6 bases not matched to a gene; V was cut back by 9 bases and J by 5 bases. This CDR3 is CASRDRGRTGELFF. CDR3 sequence (DNA): TGTGCCAGTCGCGACAGGGGGCGTACCGGGGAGCTGTTTTTT.

This rearrangement joins TRBV19 to TRBJ1-1; maybe TRBD1 (6 bases). Germline V gene data show CDR1 as LNHDA and CDR2 as SQIVND (reference sequence). Trimming took off 0 bases at V and 1 base at J, with 15 bases between the two ends. This CDR3 spans 17 amino acids. The CDR3 loop reads CASSIDFGQGRNTEAFF. The CDR3 DNA sequence: TGTGCCAGTAGTATAGATTTTGGGCAGGGGCGGAACACTGAAGCTTTCTTT. The full variable domain, in which reference TRBV19 and TRBJ1-1 provide the parts outside the CDR3, is DGGITQSPKYLFRKEGQNVTLSCEQNLNHDAMYWYRQDPGQGLRLIYYSQIVNDFQKGDIAEGYSVSREKKESFPLTVTSAQKNPTAFYLCASSIDFGQGRNTEAFFGQGTRLTVV.

The CDR3 DNA follows: TGTGCCAGTAGTATAGATCTGGAACCCGGGGCCTACGAGCAGTACTTC. It yields the protein CASSIDLEPGAYEQYF. The J gene is TRBJ2-7, the V gene TRBV19; D possibly corresponds to TRBD2 (5 bases). The CDR3 has 16 residues. From germline, CDR1 is LNHDA and CDR2 SQIVND (reference sequence). V lost 0 bases and J lost 2, with 14 bases in between.

V and J are TRBV7-6 and TRBJ1-5, with 7 bases aligning to TRBD1. The V gene end was trimmed by 5 bases and the J gene end by 9 bases; junction bases not matched to a gene: 10. Looked up from germline, CDR1 is SGHVS and CDR2 is FNYEAQ. This CDR3 region has 14 residues. The CDR3 DNA is TGTGCCAGCAGCCCGGGACAGTTATCCTCGCCCCAGCATTTT. Translated: CASSPGQLSSPQHF.

V usage is TRBV11-2 and J usage is TRBJ2-1; TRBD2 aligns across 7 bases. The CDR3 has 15 amino acids. Unmatched junction bases numbered 12, after V lost 5 bases and J lost 8 bases. Germline CDR1 and CDR2: SGHAT and FQNNGV. The CDR3 region has the DNA TGTGCCAGCAGCCCCCGAGAGGTAGCGGGCTATGAGCAGTTCTTC. It is translated as CASSPREVAGYEQFF. The complete variable domain, with remaining parts taken from reference TRBV11-2 and TRBJ2-1, reads EAGVAQSPRYKIIEKRQSVAFWCNPISGHATLYWYQQILGQGPKLLIQFQNNGVVDDSQLPKDRFSAERLKGVDSTLKIQPAKLEDSAVYLCASSPREVAGYEQFFGPGTRLTVL.

The rearrangement uses TRBV19 and TRBJ2-1; D gene uncertain. The CDR3 contains 14 residues. Germline-derived CDR1 and CDR2 are LNHDA and SQIVND (reference sequence). V lost 10 bases and J lost 1, with 14 bases in between. CDR3 region: CATSDGLSYNEQFF. CDR3 DNA sequence: TGTGCCACCTCCGACGGCCTATCCTACAATGAGCAGTTCTTC.

With respect to this clone: A junction boundary mismatches the germline segment, possibly from a read error. V and J are TRBV6-5 and TRBJ1-2; D is uncertain. Per the germline V gene, CDR1 is MNHEY and CDR2 is SVGAGI. The CDR3 is 13 residues long. CDR3 bases: TGTGCCAGCAGTTACTCGAGGTACTACGGCTACACCTTC. This encodes CASSYSRYYGYTF.

This clone was recorded once. The V and J genes are TRBV28 and TRBJ1-1; the D gene is possibly TRBD1 (6 bases). CDR1 and CDR2 from the germline V gene are MDHEN and SYDVKM. The CDR3 extends over 14 amino acids. V was cut by 5 bases and J by 1 base, with 11 bases left in between. The CDR3 coding sequence is TGTGCCAGCAGTACGCCACAGGGGAACACTGAAGCTTTCTTT. Its translation is CASSTPQGNTEAFF.

The chain joins TRBV13 to TRBJ2-3; 7 nucleotides line up with TRBD2. Germline lookup yields CDR1 PRHDT and CDR2 FYEKMQ (reference sequence). V lost 2 bases and J lost 3; bases outside the gene matches: 20. The CDR3 spans 20 residues. The CDR3 coding sequence is TGTGCCAGCAGCTTAATGTTTGGCGGGAGTAAGGTCCGTAGGACAGATACGCAGTATTTT. Its protein is CASSLMFGGSKVRRTDTQYF.

This sequence joins TRBV6-1 and TRBJ1-1, with a possible D match to TRBD1 (5 bases). The V end was cut by 2 bases, the J end by 7 bases, with 14 bases between. The CDR3 is 14 amino acids. Per the germline V gene, CDR1 is MNHNS and CDR2 is SASEGT. The CDR3 loop is CASSEIGAPREAFF. CDR3 coding DNA: TGTGCCAGCAGTGAAATAGGGGCCCCCCGTGAAGCTTTCTTT.